Described below is a single TCR beta chain sequence and its context. Its antigen is currently unknown. Random hexamers primed reverse transcription of about 0.45 to 1 ug RNA. TCR beta CDR3 was amplified by immunoSEQ multiplex PCR. This amplification extended across 54 Vbeta and 13 Jbeta segments. Via MiXCR, TCRdb re-called the immunoSEQ multiplex PCR reads, giving one row per CDR3 protein. This sample has around 170,000 distinct CDR3 sequences, with about 91% found just once. This entry comes from a study of CD8 T cells in Susac syndrome. Trimming removed 5 bases at V and 4 bases at J, with 11 bases between. This CDR3 comprises 13 residues. The V gene's germline CDR1 is SGHTA and CDR2 FQGNSA. Study-wide points: By the study's own acknowledgment, its TCR sequencing and HLA analysis included relatively few individuals.

The healthy controls were matched to patients by age and sex. The material sequenced was CD4+ T cells from PBMCs. The sequence was obtained from a human donor in good health. This chain joins TRBV7-2 and TRBJ1-2; D is perhaps TRBD1 (5 bases). Here the CDR3 reads CASSPGRLYGYTF. CDR3 nucleotide sequence: TGTGCCAGCAGCCCGGGACGGCTCTATGGCTACACCTTC. Complete variable domain (other parts from reference TRBV7-2 and TRBJ1-2): GAGVSQSPSNKVTEKGKDVELRCDPISGHTALYWYRQSLGQGLEFLIYFQGNSAPDKSGLPSDRFSAERTGGSVSTLTIQRTQQEDSAVYLCASSPGRLYGYTFGSGTRLTVV.